This passage covers 2 T cell receptor beta chains from one sample sequenced in a study of T-cell memory formation after mild COVID-19. TCRdb reprocessed the 5' RACE reads with MiXCR, giving one entry per CDR3 protein. Among more than 80,000 distinct CDR3 sequences listed, approximately 13% were seen once. The specimen was PBMCs or a T cell subset sorted from them (not recorded which). The receptors derive from an adult woman who had mild COVID-19 (a few samples of this study predate the infection). Cell type and time point are not known.

This clonotype was observed a handful of times. The genes are TRBV7-9 and TRBJ2-6; no clear D. Trimming stripped 5 bases from V and 3 bases from J, with 11 bases between. CDR3 length: 15 amino acids. The germline gives CDR1 SEHNR, CDR2 FQNEAQ (reference sequence). The CDR3 spells CASSAGNLGANVLTF. In DNA, the CDR3 is TGTGCCAGCAGCGCTGGGAACCTTGGGGCCAACGTCCTGACTTTC.

This chain links TRBV29-1 with TRBJ2-1; TRBD1 aligns across 9 bases. J gave up 4 bases and V 6 bases, and 7 bases lay outside the gene matches. Germline CDR1 SQVTM, CDR2 ANQGSEA. This CDR3 spans 14 amino acids. CDR3 sequence (DNA): TGCAGCGTCGATGACAGGGGGGCATACAATGAGCAGTTCTTC. It encodes CSVDDRGAYNEQFF.